The present T cell receptor beta chain was sequenced within a study of blood T cell repertoires in COVID-19. Study overall: Acute and convalescent COVID-19 specimens originated in the United States, Italy and Spain.

This clone has a single count. Profiling relied on immunoSEQ multiplex PCR, and the TCRdb table lists in-frame clones only, not all of them. The data contain some 270,000 clones, roughly 90% of them singletons. Per germline, CDR1 GTSNPN and CDR2 SVGIG (reference sequence). This CDR3 comprises 13 residues. V was trimmed by 3 bases and J by 0 bases, leaving 8 bases between them. This TCR derives from a man aged 50-59 years with acute or convalescent COVID-19. This chain uses TRBV30 with TRBJ2-5; D may be TRBD1 (5 bases). The sample consisted of peripheral blood. CDR3 coding DNA: TGTGCCTGGAGCCAGGGTCACCAAGAGACCCAGTACTTC. Translated: CAWSQGHQETQYF.